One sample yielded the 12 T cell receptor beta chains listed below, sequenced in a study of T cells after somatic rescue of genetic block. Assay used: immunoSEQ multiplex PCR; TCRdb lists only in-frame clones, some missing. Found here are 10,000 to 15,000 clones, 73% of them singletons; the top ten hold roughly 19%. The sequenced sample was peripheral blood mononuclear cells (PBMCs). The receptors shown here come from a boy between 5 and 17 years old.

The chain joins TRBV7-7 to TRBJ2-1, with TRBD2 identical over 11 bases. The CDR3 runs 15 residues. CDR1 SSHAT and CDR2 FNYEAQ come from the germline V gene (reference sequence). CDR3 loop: CASGPGLAAYNEQFF. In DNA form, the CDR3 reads TGTGCTAGCGGTCCGGGACTAGCGGCCTACAATGAGCAGTTCTTC.

CDR3 in DNA: TGTGCCAGCAGCCCTGCGGGGGCCACTAGCACAGATACGCAGTATTTT. It specifies CASSPAGATSTDTQYF. V gene TRBV7-9 combines with J gene TRBJ2-3, with D perhaps matching TRBD2 (7 bases). The CDR3 consists of 16 residues. Looked up from germline, CDR1 is SEHNR and CDR2 is FQNEAQ (reference sequence). The V end was cut by 5 bases, the J end by 0 bases, with 15 bases between.

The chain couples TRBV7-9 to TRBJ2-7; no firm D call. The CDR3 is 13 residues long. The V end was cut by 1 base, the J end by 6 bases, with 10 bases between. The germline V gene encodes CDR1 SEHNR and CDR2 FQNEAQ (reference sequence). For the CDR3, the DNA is TGTGCCAGCAGCTTAGTGGCCTATACCGAGCAGTACTTC. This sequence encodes CASSLVAYTEQYF. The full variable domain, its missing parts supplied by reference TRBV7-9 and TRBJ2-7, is DTGVSQNPRHKITKRGQNVTFRCDPISEHNRLYWYRQTLGQGPEFLTYFQNEAQLEKSRLLSDRFSAERPKGSFSTLEIQRTEQGDSAMYLCASSLVAYTEQYFGPGTRLTVT.

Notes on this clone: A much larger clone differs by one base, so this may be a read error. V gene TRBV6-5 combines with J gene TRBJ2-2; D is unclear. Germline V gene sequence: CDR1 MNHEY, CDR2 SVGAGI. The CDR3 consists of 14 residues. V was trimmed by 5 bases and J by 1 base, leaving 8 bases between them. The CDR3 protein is CASSSWRNTGELFF. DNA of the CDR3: TGTGCCAGCAGTAGCTGGAGGAACACCGGGGAGCTGTTTTTT.

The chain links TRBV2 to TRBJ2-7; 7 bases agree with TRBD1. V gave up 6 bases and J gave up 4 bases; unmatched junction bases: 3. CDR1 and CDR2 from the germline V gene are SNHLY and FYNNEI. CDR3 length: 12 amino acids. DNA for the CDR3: TGTGCCAGCAGCAAGACAGGGTACGAGCAGTACTTC. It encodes CASSKTGYEQYF.

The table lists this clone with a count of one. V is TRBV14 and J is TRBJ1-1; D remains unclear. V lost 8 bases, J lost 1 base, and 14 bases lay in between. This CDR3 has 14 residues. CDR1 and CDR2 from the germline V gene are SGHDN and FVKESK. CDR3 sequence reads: CASWVVGANTEAFF. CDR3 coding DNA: TGTGCCAGCTGGGTAGTGGGCGCGAACACTGAAGCTTTCTTT.

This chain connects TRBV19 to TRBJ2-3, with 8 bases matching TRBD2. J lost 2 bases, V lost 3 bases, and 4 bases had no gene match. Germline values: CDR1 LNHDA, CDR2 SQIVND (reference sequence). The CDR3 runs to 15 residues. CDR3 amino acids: CASSIQRGTTDTQYF. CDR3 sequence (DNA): TGTGCCAGTAGTATCCAGCGGGGGACCACAGATACGCAGTATTTT.

This chain's CDR3 is CATQGTGRANYGYTF. Written as DNA, the CDR3 is TGTGCCACCCAGGGGACAGGGAGGGCTAACTATGGCTACACCTTC. The chain employs TRBV28 and TRBJ1-2, with 9 bases lining up with TRBD1. Germline V lookup: CDR1 MDHEN, CDR2 SYDVKM. Unmatched junction bases numbered 9, after V lost 10 bases and J lost 0 bases. The CDR3 has 15 amino acids.

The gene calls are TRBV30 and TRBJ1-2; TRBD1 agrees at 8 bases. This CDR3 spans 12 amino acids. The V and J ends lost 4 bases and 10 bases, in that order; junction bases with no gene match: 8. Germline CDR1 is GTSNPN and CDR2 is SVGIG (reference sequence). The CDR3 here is CAWTDRGSYYTF. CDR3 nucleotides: TGTGCCTGGACCGACAGGGGCTCCTACTACACCTTC. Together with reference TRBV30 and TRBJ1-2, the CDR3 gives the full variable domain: SQTIHQWPATLVQPVGSPLSLECTVEGTSNPNLYWYRQAAGRGLQLLFYSVGIGQISSEVPQNLSASRPQDRQFILSSKKLLLSDSGFYLCAWTDRGSYYTFGSGTRLTVV.

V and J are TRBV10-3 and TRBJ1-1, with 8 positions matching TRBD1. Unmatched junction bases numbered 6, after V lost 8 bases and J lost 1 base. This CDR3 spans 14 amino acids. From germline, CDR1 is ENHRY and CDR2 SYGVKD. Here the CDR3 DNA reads TGTGCCATCGGAGCAGGGGGCTGGAACACTGAAGCTTTCTTT. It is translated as CAIGAGGWNTEAFF.

The CDR3 coding sequence is TGTGCCATCAGTGGCCGCGGTGCGGCAGATACGCAGTATTTT. Translation: CAISGRGAADTQYF. V usage is TRBV10-3 and J usage is TRBJ2-3; the D is unclear. CDR1 ENHRY and CDR2 SYGVKD come from the germline V gene. The CDR3 loop spans 14 amino acids. V lost 4 bases, J lost 4 bases, and 12 bases lay in between.

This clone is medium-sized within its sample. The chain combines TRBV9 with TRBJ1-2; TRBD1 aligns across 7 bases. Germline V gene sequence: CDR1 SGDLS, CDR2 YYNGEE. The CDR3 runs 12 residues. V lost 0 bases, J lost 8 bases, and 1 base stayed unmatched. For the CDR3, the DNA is TGTGCCAGCAGCGTAGCAGGGGGAGGCTACACCTTC. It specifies CASSVAGGGYTF.